Below are 32 T cell receptor beta chains sequenced from a single sample in a study of blood T cell repertoires in COVID-19. Measured with immunoSEQ multiplex PCR; TCRdb has only the in-frame clones, and not every one. The table includes 75,000 to 90,000 clones, 91% detected once. Specimen: peripheral blood. These receptors all stem from a woman aged 45-60 years in a cohort sampled during active COVID-19.

This chain joins TRBV11-3 and TRBJ2-2; 10 bases agree with TRBD2. This CDR3 is 15 amino acids long. Trimming at V came to 5 bases and at J to 1 base, leaving 1 base not matched to a gene. Germline V gives CDR1 SGHNT, CDR2 YENEEA. The CDR3 DNA follows: TGTGCCAGCAGCGGGACTAGCGTGAACACCGGGGAGCTGTTTTTT. It is translated as CASSGTSVNTGELFF.

This clone appeared once. This rearrangement joins TRBV5-1 to TRBJ2-6; D not resolved. Trimming cost V 0 bases and J 0 bases, with 4 bases left between them. This CDR3 has 15 amino acids. Per germline, CDR1 SGHRS and CDR2 YFSETQ. This CDR3 reads CASSLGGSGANVLTF. The CDR3 nucleotides read TGCGCCAGCAGCTTGGGCGGCTCTGGGGCCAACGTCCTGACTTTC.

This clone has only one observation. The chain couples TRBV5-6 to TRBJ1-2; 9 bases line up with TRBD1. V trimming: 1 base; J trimming: 8 bases; junction bases outside the gene matches: 3. Germline values: CDR1 SGHDT, CDR2 YYEEEE. CDR3 length: 13 amino acids. CDR3 DNA: TGTGCCAGCAGCTTGTGGACAGGGGCAGGCTACACCTTC. Its translation: CASSLWTGAGYTF.

The chain has TRBV5-1 and TRBJ2-1, with 9 positions matching TRBD1. The CDR3 length is 15 residues. Germline V gene sequence: CDR1 SGHRS, CDR2 YFSETQ. The V segment lost 4 bases and the J segment 4 bases; nucleotides outside the gene matches: 6. The CDR3 reads CASSTGQGFYNEQFF. CDR3 nucleotides: TGCGCCAGCAGCACTGGACAGGGGTTTTACAATGAGCAGTTCTTC.

The chain is built from TRBV6-5 and TRBJ2-2; 7 bases line up with TRBD2. J lost 5 bases, V lost 5 bases, and 5 bases had no gene match. The CDR3 is 14 amino acids. CDR1 and CDR2 (germline): MNHEY, SVGAGI. DNA of the CDR3: TGTGCCAGCAGTCCAGGGAGGGGTACCGGGGAGCTGTTTTTT. Translating gives CASSPGRGTGELFF.

This chain joins TRBV27 and TRBJ1-2, with TRBD1 matching over 8 bases. Germline CDR1 is MNHEY and CDR2 is SMNVEV (reference sequence). The V gene end was trimmed by 5 bases and the J gene end by 4 bases; junction bases not matched to a gene: 9. CDR3 length: 15 residues. This CDR3 is CASSTAGGVFYGYTF. The CDR3 coding sequence is TGTGCCAGCAGTACGGCAGGGGGCGTTTTCTATGGCTACACCTTC.

The V gene is TRBV24-1, the J gene TRBJ2-3; D may be TRBD1 (6 bases). CDR1 is KGHDR, CDR2 SFDVKD, per germline. The CDR3 is 14 amino acids. Deletions cut 4 bases from V and 3 bases from J, with 10 bases between. CDR3 region: CATSDRTATDTQYF. CDR3 nucleotides: TGTGCCACCAGTGACCGGACAGCTACAGATACGCAGTATTTT.

V gene TRBV15 combines with J gene TRBJ2-2, with TRBD2 as a possible D gene (5 bases). The CDR3 loop spans 13 amino acids. V was shortened by 10 bases and J by 7 bases, with 16 bases between the two germline ends. Per the germline V gene, CDR1 is LNHNV and CDR2 is YYDKDF (reference sequence). The CDR3 DNA reads as TGTGCCAACGACTACTCCCCCGTCGGGGAGCTGTTTTTT. It translates to CANDYSPVGELFF.

CDR3 nucleotide sequence: TGCGCCAGCAGCCAAGATTACGGGGTATCCACTGAAGCTTTCTTT. Protein product: CASSQDYGVSTEAFF. The chain carries TRBV4-1 and TRBJ1-1; D is uncertain. V was pared by 0 bases and J by 4 bases, with 12 bases between. From germline, CDR1 is MGHRA and CDR2 YSYEKL. The CDR3 totals 15 residues.

The rearrangement uses TRBV7-3 and TRBJ2-7, with no clear D. Between the trimmed V and J ends, which lost 3 bases and 5 bases, there was a span of 11 bases. This CDR3 has 13 amino acids. Germline loops: CDR1 SGHTA, CDR2 FQGTGA. The CDR3 is CASSLVHRDEQYF. In DNA, the CDR3 is TGTGCCAGCAGCTTGGTGCACAGAGACGAGCAGTACTTC.

This rearrangement joins TRBV3-1 (or the pseudogene TRBV3-2) to TRBJ1-6, with 9 bases identical to TRBD1. The germline V gene encodes CDR1 LGHDT and CDR2 YNNKEL (reference sequence). The V and J ends lost 4 bases and 6 bases, in that order; junction bases with no gene match: 7. The CDR3 runs to 16 residues. CDR3 nucleotides: TGTGCCAGCAGCCTCTTACCGGGACAGGGTAATTCACCCCTCCACTTT. It encodes CASSLLPGQGNSPLHF.

This clone was observed a single time. The chain joins TRBV6-5 to TRBJ2-7; D is perhaps TRBD2 (8 bases). There are 15 residues in the CDR3. Germline CDR1 reads MNHEY; CDR2 reads SVGAGI. Trimming shortened V by 6 bases and J by 6 bases, and 21 bases separated the two germline ends. The CDR3 sequence is CASRGSGGGKGEQYF. The CDR3 coding sequence is TGTGCCAGCAGGGGATCGGGAGGGGGCAAAGGCGAGCAGTACTTC.

The genes are TRBV19 and TRBJ1-3, with 8 bases matching TRBD1. Germline V gene lookup returns CDR1 LNHDA and CDR2 SQIVND (reference sequence). The CDR3 runs 17 residues. V was clipped by 3 bases and J by 4 bases; unmatched bases: 11. This CDR3 is CASSMGDRSGSGNTIYF. The CDR3 DNA reads TGTGCCAGTAGTATGGGGGACAGGTCTGGATCCGGAAACACCATATATTTT.

The chain is built from TRBV18 and TRBJ2-3, with no clear D. Trimming pared 8 bases from V and 0 bases from J, leaving 12 bases between. Germline CDR1 and CDR2: KGHSH and LQKENI. CDR3 length: 14 amino acids. CDR3 sequence (DNA): TGTGCCAGCACGTCAACCAGAAGCACAGATACGCAGTATTTT. Encoded protein: CASTSTRSTDTQYF.

The chain joins TRBV10-2 to TRBJ2-5; the match to TRBD2 covers 12 bases. The CDR3 length is 16 residues. Germline trimming cut 5 bases from V and 5 bases from J; bases unmatched to any gene: 9. From germline, CDR1 is WSHSY and CDR2 SAAADI. Here the CDR3 reads CASSSGASGGVETQYF. CDR3 DNA: TGCGCCAGCAGTAGCGGGGCTAGCGGGGGGGTCGAGACCCAGTACTTC.

The chain recombines TRBV5-8 with TRBJ1-2, with D possibly TRBD1 on 6 matching bases. V shed 9 bases and J shed 8 bases, with 23 bases lying between them. The CDR3 runs to 14 residues. Germline CDR1 and CDR2: SGHTS and YDEGEE. The DNA for the CDR3 is TGTGCCACACCGCCCCAAACAGGGTTCGGGGGCTACACCTTC. Residues: CATPPQTGFGGYTF.

This rearrangement joins TRBV30 to TRBJ2-6, with D maybe TRBD1 (6 bases). Between the trimmed V and J ends, which lost 3 bases and 0 bases, there was a span of 18 bases. The germline V gene has CDR1 GTSNPN and CDR2 SVGIG (reference sequence). This CDR3 contains 18 residues. As DNA, the CDR3 is TGTGCCTGGAGCGCCCCAACAGGGACAAGCTCTGGGGCCAACGTCCTGACTTTC. It specifies CAWSAPTGTSSGANVLTF.

V usage is TRBV15 and J usage is TRBJ2-3; weak D call: TRBD1 (6 bases). Germline values: CDR1 LNHNV, CDR2 YYDKDF (reference sequence). CDR3 size: 16 residues. Trimming pared 0 bases from V and 1 base from J, leaving 11 bases between. The CDR3 nucleotides are TGTGCCACCAGCAGAGATAGGGGGTACCGCACAGATACGCAGTATTTT. Translated: CATSRDRGYRTDTQYF.

The gene calls are TRBV5-1 and TRBJ2-2; D might be TRBD1 (5 bases). V lost 3 bases and J 3 bases, leaving 9 bases between the germline ends. The CDR3 has 14 amino acids. CDR1 is SGHRS, CDR2 YFSETQ, per germline. CDR3 DNA sequence: TGCGCCAGCAGCTGGGGCGGCGACACCGGGGAGCTGTTTTTT. Its protein is CASSWGGDTGELFF.

This sequence joins TRBV2 and TRBJ1-5, with a weak D call TRBD1 (6 bases). Trimming removed 4 bases from V and 3 bases from J, with 10 bases in between. The CDR3 totals 14 residues. The germline V gene encodes CDR1 SNHLY and CDR2 FYNNEI. The CDR3 DNA reads as TGTGCCAGCAGTGTCCGGACAGACAATCAGCCCCAGCATTTT. Translation gives CASSVRTDNQPQHF.

V gene TRBV6-5 combines with J gene TRBJ2-7, with 8 bases identical to TRBD1. J was trimmed by 5 bases and V by 5 bases; bases with no gene match: 2. The CDR3 runs to 12 residues. CDR1 is MNHEY and CDR2 is SVGAGI in the germline V gene. The CDR3, as DNA: TGTGCCAGCAGTCTGACAGGGGACGAGCAGTACTTC. The encoded protein is CASSLTGDEQYF.

This clone was seen just once. This chain uses TRBV12-5 with TRBJ2-3; D is undetermined. CDR1 LGHNT and CDR2 FRNRAP come from the germline V gene. The CDR3 spans 13 residues. V was cut by 5 bases and J by 0 bases, with 6 bases left in between. The CDR3 loop is CASGPPSTDTQYF. CDR3 DNA: TGTGCTAGTGGTCCCCCGAGCACAGATACGCAGTATTTT.

This clone has just a few counts. The chain has TRBV29-1 and TRBJ2-1; the match to TRBD1 covers 10 bases. CDR3 size: 11 residues. The V gene's germline CDR1 is SQVTM and CDR2 ANQGSEA. V trimming: 7 bases; J trimming: 6 bases; junction bases outside the gene matches: 0. The CDR3 here is CSGTGGNEQFF. In nucleotides, the CDR3 is TGCAGCGGGACAGGGGGCAATGAGCAGTTCTTC.

The chain is built from TRBV6-5 and TRBJ2-5, with D possibly matching TRBD2 (5 bases). Trimming left V 5 bases short and J 1 base short, with 11 bases between. This CDR3 has 14 residues. The germline gives CDR1 MNHEY, CDR2 SVGAGI. This CDR3 reads CASSPAEAQETQYF. The CDR3 region has the DNA TGTGCCAGCAGTCCAGCGGAGGCCCAAGAGACCCAGTACTTC.

The J gene is TRBJ1-6, the V gene TRBV9; D is ambiguous. Deletions cut 0 bases from V and 8 bases from J, with 9 bases between. CDR3 length: 14 residues. The germline CDR1 and CDR2 sequences are SGDLS and YYNGEE. CDR3 in DNA: TGTGCCAGCAGCGTAGGCCCCTCGGATTCACCCCTCCACTTT. It is translated as CASSVGPSDSPLHF.

A few counts support this clone. The chain combines TRBV15 with TRBJ2-2; 9 positions match TRBD2. CDR1 is LNHNV, CDR2 YYDKDF, per germline (reference sequence). The junction had 2 bases not matched to a gene; V was cut back by 2 bases and J by 13 bases. CDR3 length equals 12 residues. CDR3 bases: TGTGCCACCAGCAGACTAGCGGGAAGGCTGTTTTTT. Residues: CATSRLAGRLFF.

The chain employs TRBV5-4 and TRBJ2-5; no clear D gene. CDR1 is SGHNT and CDR2 is YYREEE in the germline V gene (reference sequence). CDR3 length: 13 amino acids. V was clipped by 0 bases and J by 0 bases, with 3 bases between them. CDR3 in amino acids: CASSLANQETQYF. The CDR3 coding sequence is TGTGCCAGCAGCTTGGCCAACCAAGAGACCCAGTACTTC.

The V and J genes are TRBV19 and TRBJ1-2, with D unresolved. This CDR3 has 14 residues. Germline CDR1 and CDR2: LNHDA and SQIVND (reference sequence). The V end was cut by 3 bases, the J end by 5 bases, with 13 bases between. CDR3 loop: CASSMGTEAYGYTF. The CDR3 DNA sequence: TGTGCCAGTAGTATGGGCACGGAGGCTTATGGCTACACCTTC.

The chain has TRBV3-1 (or the pseudogene TRBV3-2) and TRBJ2-3, with D uncertain. The CDR3 is made up of 15 amino acids. Trimming stripped 4 bases from V and 2 bases from J, with 13 bases between. In germline, CDR1 is LGHDT, CDR2 YNNKEL (reference sequence). The CDR3 here is CASSRERLFTDTQYF. As DNA, the CDR3 is TGTGCCAGCAGCCGCGAGAGGCTTTTCACAGATACGCAGTATTTT.

J is TRBJ1-2 and V is TRBV11-1, with 11 bases matching TRBD1. Losses at the gene ends were 5 bases for V and 5 bases for J; bases not matched to a gene: 7. The germline V gene has CDR1 SGHAT and CDR2 FQDESV (reference sequence). This CDR3 has 15 amino acids. CDR3 in DNA: TGTGCCAGCAGCCCCAGGACAGGGGGCTTATATGGCTACACCTTC. This codes for CASSPRTGGLYGYTF. The complete variable domain, with remaining parts taken from reference TRBV11-1 and TRBJ1-2, reads EAEVAQSPRYKITEKSQAVAFWCDPISGHATLYWYRQILGQGPELLVQFQDESVVDDSQLPKDRFSAERLKGVDSTLKIQPAELGDSAMYLCASSPRTGGLYGYTFGSGTRLTVV.

The rearrangement joins TRBV7-2 to TRBJ1-1, with TRBD1 matching 8 bases. Trimming cost V 5 bases and J 10 bases; bases outside gene matches: 9. The CDR3 consists of 13 residues. Germline V CDR1 and CDR2: SGHTA, FQGNSA. The CDR3 reads CASSADRAQAAFF. CDR3 bases: TGTGCCAGCAGCGCGGACAGGGCCCAGGCAGCTTTCTTT.

The chain couples TRBV3-1 (or the pseudogene TRBV3-2) to TRBJ2-5; 10 bases line up with TRBD2. Germline values: CDR1 LGHDT, CDR2 YNNKEL (reference sequence). This CDR3 is 16 amino acids long. Germline trimming cut 4 bases from V and 2 bases from J; bases unmatched to any gene: 7. The CDR3 reads CASSLSSGRQQETQYF. The CDR3 DNA reads as TGTGCCAGCAGCCTATCTAGCGGGAGACAGCAAGAGACCCAGTACTTC.